This record concerns one T cell receptor (beta chain) sequence. No antigen is known for it. This sample is drawn from a study of vaccination and CD4 T cells after COVID-19. About the study: Overlapping peptides covering the spike proteins of SARS-CoV-2, HCoV-NL63, HCoV-OC43 and HCoV-229E were added to stimulate cells.

Sequence data for DNA of cultured CD4+ T cells were generated by the Oncomine TCR Beta short-read assay. TCRdb processed the PCR reads anew with MiXCR; each CDR3 protein has one entry. This table holds around 8,000 distinct CDR3 sequences, around three fifths found once. The treatment: roughly 10-day PBMC culture with coronavirus spike peptide pools or control peptides (ViraFEST assay). Expanded clonotypes were found by TCR sequencing after peptide-pool stimulation (ViraFEST). Half the medium was replaced with fresh IL-2 medium on days 3 and 7. Study-wide points: In convalescent patients, 304 of 307 vaccine-specific clones were mono-reactive for SARS-CoV-2 spike.

From germline, CDR1 is DFQATT and CDR2 SNEGSKA (reference sequence). The CDR3 has 16 residues. J lost 5 bases, V lost 6 bases, and 14 bases had no gene match. Sequenced here: cultured CD4+ T cells from blood, sampled after SARS-CoV-2 vaccination. This TCR was sampled from a human donor with COVID-19. V usage is TRBV20-1 and J usage is TRBJ2-1; 9 nucleotides match TRBD2. The CDR3 spells CSAKPLRGGSNNEQFF. CDR3 bases: TGCAGTGCGAAACCGTTGCGGGGGGGCAGTAACAATGAGCAGTTCTTC.